A single sample is the source of the 28 T cell receptor beta chains below, sequenced in a study of blood T cell repertoires in COVID-19. TCRdb's copy holds only in-frame clones and misses some; the assay was immunoSEQ multiplex PCR. The sample holds 80,000 to 100,000 clones, 70% to 90% seen once. Sequencing was carried out using peripheral blood. These receptors were collected from a man aged 65 to 85 with acute or convalescent COVID-19.

The genes are TRBV28 and TRBJ1-5; TRBD1 might be the D (6 bases). Germline assignment: CDR1 MDHEN and CDR2 SYDVKM. Trimming removed 11 bases at V and 2 bases at J, with 22 bases between. This CDR3 contains 16 residues. CDR3 nucleotide sequence: TGTGCCTCAATCTCGGGGGGCGGATTGGGCAATCAGCCCCAGCATTTT. Translation gives CASISGGGLGNQPQHF.

This rearrangement joins TRBV4-1 to TRBJ2-7, with 7 bases that match TRBD1. Trimming took 3 bases from V and 5 from J; bases not matched to a gene: 7. Per the germline V gene, CDR1 is MGHRA and CDR2 is YSYEKL. This CDR3 has 14 residues. The CDR3 DNA follows: TGCGCCAGCAGCCAGGTACAGGGGACGAACGAGCAGTACTTC. It yields the protein CASSQVQGTNEQYF.

The V call is TRBV6-1, the J call TRBJ2-7; tentatively, D is TRBD1 (7 bases). Trimming cost V 2 bases and J 3 bases, with 14 bases left between them. The CDR3 consists of 15 residues. Looked up from germline, CDR1 is MNHNS and CDR2 is SASEGT. In DNA form, the CDR3 reads TGTGCCAGCAGTGAATGGAGGGGGCAAGGCTACGAGCAGTACGTC. Encoded protein: CASSEWRGQGYEQYV.

The chain combines TRBV6-1 with TRBJ2-7; 8 nucleotides align to TRBD1. The junction had 5 bases not matched to a gene; V was cut back by 0 bases and J by 1 base. This CDR3 comprises 16 residues. In germline, CDR1 is MNHNS, CDR2 SASEGT. The CDR3 reads CASSEARQGASYEQYF. The CDR3 nucleotides are TGTGCCAGCAGTGAAGCTCGGCAGGGGGCATCCTACGAGCAGTACTTC.

The chain couples TRBV19 to TRBJ2-1; TRBD2 might be the D (5 bases). This CDR3 region has 13 residues. Germline V gene lookup returns CDR1 LNHDA and CDR2 SQIVND (reference sequence). The V gene lost 4 bases and the J gene lost 4 bases, with 8 bases spanning the gap. The CDR3 here is CASSRTGYNEQFF. CDR3 nucleotide sequence: TGTGCCAGTAGTAGGACTGGTTACAATGAGCAGTTCTTC.

This clone was counted between two and nine times. This chain joins TRBV7-2 and TRBJ1-2; D call uncertain. This CDR3 has 13 residues. Germline lookup yields CDR1 SGHTA and CDR2 FQGNSA. Trimming removed 5 bases from V and 7 bases from J, with 14 bases in between. The DNA of the CDR3 is TGTGCCAGCAGCCCCAACGCGGGTGTTGGCTACACCTTC. Amino acids: CASSPNAGVGYTF.

The rearrangement links TRBV6-4 to TRBJ1-2, with 10 nucleotides matching TRBD1. Germline assignment: CDR1 MRHNA and CDR2 SNTAGT. J gave up 2 bases and V 2 bases, and 2 bases lay outside the gene matches. The CDR3 contains 15 residues. DNA of the CDR3: TGTGCCAGCAGTGACAGGACAGGGGGAAACTATGGCTACACCTTC. Translation gives CASSDRTGGNYGYTF.

The chain joins TRBV11-2 to TRBJ1-1; TRBD1 matches at 12 bases. Per the germline V gene, CDR1 is SGHAT and CDR2 is FQNNGV. This CDR3 has 16 amino acids. V was pared by 3 bases and J by 7 bases, with 9 bases of the junction left unmatched. The CDR3 nucleotides read TGTGCCAGCAGCTTGCTCCCGGGACAGGGGGCTATTGAAGCTTTCTTT. It encodes CASSLLPGQGAIEAFF. Looking up the rest from reference TRBV11-2 and TRBJ1-1 gives the full variable domain: EAGVAQSPRYKIIEKRQSVAFWCNPISGHATLYWYQQILGQGPKLLIQFQNNGVVDDSQLPKDRFSAERLKGVDSTLKIQPAKLEDSAVYLCASSLLPGQGAIEAFFGQGTRLTVV.

This chain joins TRBV28 and TRBJ1-6; D is possibly TRBD1 (5 bases). The germline gives CDR1 MDHEN, CDR2 SYDVKM. The ends were cut back, 2 bases at V and 8 bases at J, with 13 bases in the middle. The CDR3 spans 15 residues. The CDR3 reads CASSLHRGRDSPLHF. The CDR3 DNA is TGTGCCAGCAGTTTACATAGGGGTCGGGATTCACCCCTCCACTTT.

This clone has more than one count but fewer than ten. The CDR3 region is CASSDFSYEQYF. The CDR3 bases are TGCGCCAGCAGTGACTTCTCCTACGAGCAGTACTTC. The V gene is TRBV10-1, the J gene TRBJ2-7; D remains ambiguous. The CDR3 totals 12 residues. Germline values: CDR1 WNHNN, CDR2 SYGVQD (reference sequence). Trimming removed 3 bases from V and 0 bases from J, with 3 bases in between.

The V call is TRBV2, the J call TRBJ1-4; no definite D call. The CDR3 length is 15 residues. Germline V CDR1 and CDR2: SNHLY, FYNNEI. V was clipped by 2 bases and J by 7 bases, with 14 bases between them. The CDR3 spells CASSEFRGNGEKLFF. CDR3 coding DNA: TGTGCCAGCAGTGAATTTCGGGGAAATGGTGAAAAACTGTTTTTT.

The chain has TRBV19 and TRBJ1-5, with 10 positions matching TRBD1. The germline gives CDR1 LNHDA, CDR2 SQIVND (reference sequence). V was pared by 3 bases and J by 7 bases, with 3 bases of the junction left unmatched. The CDR3 is 14 residues long. The CDR3 loop is CASSIGTGEQPQHF. CDR3 sequence (DNA): TGTGCCAGTAGTATTGGGACAGGGGAACAGCCCCAGCATTTT.

This sequence joins TRBV11-1 and TRBJ2-1; the D is unclear. Germline CDR1 reads SGHAT; CDR2 reads FQDESV (reference sequence). Trimming took off 3 bases at V and 2 bases at J, with 14 bases between the two ends. The CDR3 sequence is 16 residues long. This CDR3 reads CASSFSRFPPYNEQFF. The CDR3 DNA is TGTGCCAGCAGCTTTTCGCGTTTTCCCCCCTACAATGAGCAGTTCTTC.

The chain has TRBV12-3 or TRBV12-4 and TRBJ2-5; maybe TRBD2 (5 bases). Deletions cut 3 bases from V and 7 bases from J, with 12 bases between. The CDR3 length is 13 residues. This CDR3 reads CASSLISEGTQYF. As DNA, the CDR3 is TGTGCCAGCAGTTTGATTAGCGAAGGGACCCAGTACTTC.

The chain links TRBV7-2 to TRBJ2-5; D not certain. Germline V CDR1 and CDR2: SGHTA, FQGNSA. The CDR3 loop spans 12 amino acids. Trimming took off 0 bases at V and 5 bases at J, with 4 bases between the two ends. The CDR3 spells CASSLARETQYF. In nucleotides, the CDR3 is TGTGCCAGCAGCTTAGCGAGGGAGACCCAGTACTTC.

CDR3 DNA: TGTGCCAGTAGTATCGCTGGAGCCAAGGCGGAGACCCAGTACTTC. It encodes CASSIAGAKAETQYF. The gene calls are TRBV19 and TRBJ2-5; D is ambiguous. This CDR3 is 15 amino acids long. Trimming took 3 bases from V and 5 from J, leaving 16 bases between them. The germline CDR1 and CDR2 sequences are LNHDA and SQIVND (reference sequence).

The chain uses TRBV4-1 and TRBJ1-3; a weak D match, TRBD1 (5 bases). The CDR3 consists of 15 residues. The V gene's germline CDR1 is MGHRA and CDR2 YSYEKL. Trimming shortened V by 4 bases and J by 4 bases, and 14 bases separated the two germline ends. CDR3 sequence (DNA): TGCGCCAGCAGCCGCCCCTCAGGGTCAGGAAACACCATATATTTT. Its translation is CASSRPSGSGNTIYF.

The V call is TRBV3-1 (or the pseudogene TRBV3-2), the J call TRBJ2-1; 9 bases match TRBD2. The length of the CDR3 is 14 residues. Germline CDR1 and CDR2: LGHDT and YNNKEL (reference sequence). The J segment lost 8 bases and the V segment lost 1 base, leaving 3 bases of the junction unmatched. CDR3 sequence (DNA): TGTGCCAGCAGCCAAGTTCGGACTAGCGATGAGCAGTTCTTC. Protein product: CASSQVRTSDEQFF.

The J gene is TRBJ1-6, the V gene TRBV28, with a possible D match to TRBD1 (5 bases). This CDR3 is 15 amino acids long. Trimming left V 4 bases short and J 8 bases short, with 15 bases between. Germline V gene data show CDR1 as MDHEN and CDR2 as SYDVKM. In DNA form, the CDR3 reads TGTGCCAGCAGTTCCCTCCGGAGGGGCCATTCACCCCTCCACTTT. Amino acids: CASSSLRRGHSPLHF.

The rearrangement joins TRBV10-1 to TRBJ2-2; maybe TRBD2 (5 bases). Looked up from germline, CDR1 is WNHNN and CDR2 is SYGVQD (reference sequence). CDR3 size: 16 residues. V was cut by 0 bases and J by 7 bases, with 15 bases left in between. CDR3 DNA sequence: TGCGCCAGCAGTGAGTCAAAGACACGGGGTAACGGGGAGCTGTTTTTT. This translates into CASSESKTRGNGELFF.

This clone has just one count. The chain carries TRBV30 and TRBJ2-5; 10 bases agree with TRBD1. Germline CDR1 and CDR2: GTSNPN and SVGIG (reference sequence). V gave up 8 bases and J gave up 5 bases; unmatched junction bases: 8. The CDR3 loop spans 13 amino acids. The CDR3 loop reads CASWTGGVETQYF. The CDR3 DNA follows: TGTGCCAGCTGGACAGGGGGGGTCGAGACCCAGTACTTC.

The V gene is TRBV2, the J gene TRBJ2-7, with TRBD1 identical over 12 bases. Germline V gives CDR1 SNHLY, CDR2 FYNNEI. Losses at the gene ends were 2 bases for V and 1 base for J; bases not matched to a gene: 6. This CDR3 contains 17 residues. CDR3 DNA sequence: TGTGCCAGCAGTGAAATGGGACAGGGGGCGCAATCCTACGAGCAGTACGTC. Translation: CASSEMGQGAQSYEQYV.

The chain links TRBV5-1 to TRBJ1-1; D remains unclear. V dropped 0 bases and J dropped 0 bases, with 12 bases sitting between them. The CDR3 runs to 16 residues. Germline values: CDR1 SGHRS, CDR2 YFSETQ. As DNA, the CDR3 is TGCGCCAGCAGCTTGGGGCCAAATTTTTTGAACACTGAAGCTTTCTTT. This sequence encodes CASSLGPNFLNTEAFF. The complete variable domain, with remaining parts taken from reference TRBV5-1 and TRBJ1-1, reads KAGVTQTPRYLIKTRGQQVTLSCSPISGHRSVSWYQQTPGQGLQFLFEYFSETQRNKGNFPGRFSGRQFSNSRSEMNVSTLELGDSALYLCASSLGPNFLNTEAFFGQGTRLTVV.

The gene calls are TRBV29-1 and TRBJ1-1, with no clear D. The CDR3 is 13 residues long. In germline, CDR1 is SQVTM, CDR2 ANQGSEA. V lost 5 bases and J lost 4, with 14 bases in between. The CDR3 here is CSVPTLLGTEAFF. Written as DNA, the CDR3 is TGCAGCGTTCCTACCCTACTAGGCACTGAAGCTTTCTTT.

This sequence joins TRBV28 and TRBJ1-5; 9 bases are a match to TRBD1. J lost 5 bases, V lost 2 bases, and 4 bases had no gene match. Germline CDR1 is MDHEN and CDR2 is SYDVKM. The CDR3 is made up of 15 amino acids. CDR3 nucleotide sequence: TGTGCCAGCAGTTTACGTACAGGGGGCTATCAGCCCCAGCATTTT. Its translation: CASSLRTGGYQPQHF.

This clone was counted only a few times. The genes are TRBV28 and TRBJ1-6; D is perhaps TRBD1 (6 bases). Trimming left V 7 bases short and J 10 bases short, with 17 bases between. Germline V gene data show CDR1 as MDHEN and CDR2 as SYDVKM. The CDR3 runs to 14 residues. The CDR3 sequence is CASNGQFFNSPLHF. The CDR3 bases are TGTGCCAGCAATGGACAGTTTTTTAACTCACCCCTCCACTTT.

This clone appeared a single time. This rearrangement joins TRBV4-1 to TRBJ2-5; 9 bases match TRBD1. The CDR3 loop spans 14 amino acids. The V gene end was trimmed by 1 base and the J gene end by 5 bases; junction bases not matched to a gene: 2. Germline lookup yields CDR1 MGHRA and CDR2 YSYEKL. The CDR3 region has the DNA TGCGCCAGCAGCCAAGGGGACAGGGATGAGACCCAGTACTTC. This translates into CASSQGDRDETQYF.

V gene TRBV10-3 combines with J gene TRBJ1-2; 10 bases fit TRBD1. CDR1 ENHRY and CDR2 SYGVKD come from the germline V gene. V lost 9 bases to trimming and J lost 3 bases; unmatched junction nucleotides: 4. The CDR3 runs 13 residues. CDR3: CAMTGGDDYGYTF. The CDR3, as DNA: TGTGCCATGACAGGGGGCGATGACTATGGCTACACCTTC.